This is a list of T cell receptor beta chains from one sample in a study of CDR3 diversity in severe acne. Each CDR3 protein is one row after TCRdb ran MiXCR on the PCR reads. The data hold over 85,000 distinct CDR3 sequences, with 51% observed a single time. Sequenced: blood. These receptors came from a male donor with acne. Each CDR3 is given with its conserved first and last residue. The D gene is left open where the match is weak. Clone size is shown for a subset of rows, as once, few, many or a class of expanded clone.

D gene	V gene	clone size	J gene	CDR3 protein	CDR3 DNA
TRBD1	TRBV15	NA	TRBJ1-5	CATRNRGSNQPQHF	TGTGCCACCAGGAACAGGGGAAGCAATCAGCCCCAGCATTTT
NA	TRBV19	once	TRBJ1-1	CASSVRVNEAFF	TGTGCCAGTAGTGTTCGGGTTAATGAAGCTTTCTTT
TRBD1	TRBV20-1	NA	TRBJ2-2	CSARRRDRMAGELFF	TGCAGTGCTAGACGTAGGGACAGAATGGCCGGGGAGCTGTTTTTT
NA	TRBV15	many	TRBJ1-6	CATSRGEGDLYNSPLHF	TGTGCCACCAGCAGAGGAGAAGGGGACCTTTATAATTCACCCCTCCACTTT
NA	TRBV20-1	NA	TRBJ2-5	CSAREGPNSKGQETQYF	TGCAGTGCTAGAGAGGGACCTAACTCTAAGGGACAAGAGACCCAGTACTTC
NA	TRBV20-1	NA	TRBJ2-7	CTARAGPSYEQYF	TGCACCGCTAGAGCAGGCCCCTCCTACGAGCAGTACTTC
NA	TRBV2	many	TRBJ1-5	CASSGEGGLQPQHF	TGTGCCAGCAGCGGGGAGGGGGGGCTTCAGCCCCAGCATTTT
NA	TRBV6-6	NA	TRBJ2-6	CASSLAASGANVLTF	TGTGCCAGCAGTTTGGCGGCCTCTGGGGCCAACGTCCTGACTTTC
NA	TRBV5-8	many	TRBJ1-1	CASSLDRMNTEAFF	TGTGCCAGCAGCTTGGACAGGATGAACACTGAAGCTTTCTTT
NA	TRBV7-2	NA	TRBJ2-7	CTSSSNYLQQYF	TGTACCAGCAGCTCGAACTATCTCCAGCAGTACTTC
NA	TRBV6-4	many	TRBJ2-3	CASSEGGAGGDTQYF	TGTGCCAGCAGTGAAGGCGGGGCAGGTGGAGATACGCAGTATTTT
NA	TRBV9	once	TRBJ2-5	CASSVGREETQYF	TGTGCCAGCAGCGTAGGCAGGGAAGAGACCCAGTACTTC
NA	TRBV7-2	NA	TRBJ2-7	CASSLGGLSYEQYF	TGTGCCAGCAGCTTAGGCGGATTGAGCTACGAGCAGTACTTC
TRBD2	TRBV2	few	TRBJ2-5	CASSPGTSGETQYF	TGTGCCAGCAGTCCCGGGACTAGTGGAGAGACCCAGTACTTC
NA	TRBV14	NA	TRBJ2-5	CASSQDLGTLVYF	TGTGCCAGCAGCCAAGATCTGGGGACTTTGGTGTACTTC
TRBD2	TRBV4-3	NA	TRBJ2-7	CASSQGLAGSYEQYF	TGCGCCAGCAGCCAAGGACTAGCGGGGTCCTACGAGCAGTACTTC
NA	TRBV9	NA	TRBJ1-6	CASSAKGERYTPLHF	TGTGCCAGCAGCGCCAAGGGGGAGAGGTACACTCCCCTCCACTTT
NA	TRBV5-5	NA	TRBJ2-5	CASSPVSVQETQYF	TGTGCCAGCAGCCCAGTCTCCGTCCAAGAGACCCAGTACTTC
NA	TRBV29-1	NA	TRBJ2-2	CSVEVGSGELFF	TGCAGCGTTGAGGTCGGCAGCGGGGAGCTGTTTTTT
TRBD2	TRBV5-4	few	TRBJ2-5	CASSLRTGGGETQYF	TGTGCCAGCAGCTTGAGGACGGGAGGAGGAGAGACCCAGTACTTC
NA	TRBV25-1	NA	TRBJ2-2	CASRGVNTGELFF	TGTGCCAGCAGGGGAGTTAACACCGGGGAGCTGTTTTTT
NA	TRBV10-2	NA	TRBJ2-7	CASSDAYEQYF	TGCGCCAGCAGTGATGCCTACGAGCAGTACTTC
TRBD1	TRBV11-2	NA	TRBJ1-3	CASRLLGGQGGSTIYF	TGTGCCAGCCGCTTACTCGGCGGACAGGGAGGAAGCACCATATATTTT
TRBD2	TRBV4-2	many	TRBJ2-3	CASSQTGTSGGDTQYF	TGTGCCAGCAGCCAGACGGGGACTAGCGGGGGAGACACGCAGTATTTT
TRBD1	TRBV5-1	many	TRBJ2-7	CASSPSDRGEEQYF	TGCGCCAGCAGCCCGTCCGACAGGGGCGAGGAGCAGTACTTC
NA	TRBV24-1	NA	TRBJ2-7	CATSDKDGRGSYEQYF	TGTGCCACCAGCGATAAAGACGGGAGAGGCTCCTACGAGCAGTACTTC
NA	TRBV25-1	NA	TRBJ2-7	CASSGDSYEQYF	TGTGCCAGCAGTGGAGACAGTTACGAGCAGTACTTC
TRBD1	TRBV10-1	NA	TRBJ1-5	CASSLSGGHQPQHF	TGCGCCAGCAGCTTATCAGGGGGCCATCAGCCCCAGCATTTT
TRBD1	TRBV7-9	NA	TRBJ1-1	CASSSGQGARTEAFF	TGTGCCAGCAGCTCGGGACAGGGGGCCCGAACTGAAGCTTTCTTT
TRBD1	TRBV7-6	few	TRBJ2-2	CASSSGKTGVGELFF	TGTGCCAGCAGCTCGGGGAAGACAGGGGTCGGGGAGCTGTTTTTT
NA	TRBV9	NA	TRBJ1-4	CASSPGPTDGKLFF	TGTGCCAGCAGCCCGGGGCCAACTGATGGAAAACTGTTTTTT
NA	TRBV20-1	many	TRBJ2-1	CSERTPYYNEQFF	TGCAGTGAGCGGACGCCATACTACAATGAGCAGTTCTTC
NA	TRBV20-1	NA	TRBJ1-5	CSAIPGTESNQPQHF	TGCAGTGCCATCCCTGGGACCGAGAGCAATCAGCCCCAGCATTTT
TRBD2	TRBV7-3	many	TRBJ2-5	CASSRSGNQETQYF	TGTGCCAGCAGCCGCAGCGGGAACCAAGAGACCCAGTACTTC
NA	TRBV6-1	many	TRBJ2-7	CASSEAQAFKGYEQYF	TGTGCCAGCAGTGAAGCGCAGGCCTTTAAGGGCTACGAGCAGTACTTC
NA	TRBV7-9	NA	TRBJ2-5	CASSQGWKQETQYF	TGTGCCAGCAGCCAAGGCTGGAAGCAAGAGACCCAGTATTTC
NA	TRBV7-8	NA	TRBJ2-1	CASSEGFRYNEQFF	TGTGCCAGCAGCGAGGGATTTCGGTACAATGAGCAGTTCTTC
NA	TRBV20-1	NA	TRBJ2-7	CSASSFAPGGYEQYF	TGCAGTGCCAGCAGCTTCGCGCCAGGAGGCTACGAGCAGTACTTC
TRBD1	TRBV11-2	NA	TRBJ1-2	CASSSGGQGGYGYTF	TGTGCCAGCAGCTCAGGGGGACAGGGGGGTTATGGCTACACCTTC
TRBD2	TRBV2	NA	TRBJ2-7	CASSEGAGGGSSSYEQYF	TGTGCCAGCAGTGAAGGGGCGGGAGGTGGAAGTAGCTCCTACGAGCAGTACTTC
TRBD2	TRBV25-1	many	TRBJ2-1	CASSEREGGHYNEQFF	TGTGCCAGCAGTGAGCGGGAGGGCGGGCACTACAATGAGCAGTTCTTC
NA	TRBV4-1	NA	TRBJ2-4	CASSQGSLAKNIQYF	TGCGCCAGCAGCCAAGGGAGTCTGGCCAAAAACATTCAGTACTTC
NA	TRBV4-3	once	TRBJ2-5	CASSQGGGGPETQYF	TGCGCCAGCAGCCAAGGAGGGGGAGGGCCGGAGACCCAGTACTTC
NA	TRBV11-2	many	TRBJ2-1	CASSSNRVGGGEQFF	TGTGCCAGCAGCTCCAACAGGGTCGGGGGCGGTGAGCAGTTCTTC
TRBD2	TRBV9	NA	TRBJ2-1	CASSGTSGRAGEQFF	TGTGCCAGCAGCGGGACTAGCGGGAGGGCCGGTGAGCAGTTCTTC
NA	TRBV7-3	many	TRBJ2-2	CASSLNIGGPTSTGELFF	TGTGCCAGCAGCTTAAATATTGGGGGACCCACCTCCACCGGGGAGCTGTTTTTT
NA	TRBV4-1	few	TRBJ2-2	CASSQGPQGGSGELFF	TGCGCCAGCAGCCAAGGGCCCCAGGGAGGTTCCGGGGAGCTGTTTTTT
TRBD2	TRBV5-6	NA	TRBJ2-7	CASSSGGSGSYEQYF	TGTGCCAGCAGCTCCGGGGGTAGCGGGTCCTACGAGCAGTACTTC
NA	TRBV7-2	NA	TRBJ2-1	CAWTGANEQFF	TGTGCCTGGACGGGAGCCAATGAGCAGTTCTTC
NA	TRBV7-2	NA	TRBJ1-6	CASTTGGLTPLHF	TGTGCCAGCACAACGGGGGGCTTGACACCCCTCCACTTT
TRBD2	TRBV20-1	NA	TRBJ2-5	CSGEREGETQYF	TGCAGTGGGGAGCGGGAGGGGGAGACCCAGTACTTC
NA	TRBV10-3	NA	TRBJ2-7	CAISFRGPYEQYF	TGTGCCATCAGTTTCCGGGGGCCCTACGAGCAGTACTTC
TRBD1	TRBV30	NA	TRBJ1-5	CAWSAGQVNQPQHF	TGTGCCTGGAGTGCGGGACAGGTCAATCAGCCCCAGCATTTT
TRBD1	TRBV29-1	NA	TRBJ1-6	CSARSDREGSPLHF	TGCAGCGCCCGATCGGACAGGGAGGGCTCACCCCTCCACTTT
TRBD1	TRBV13	NA	TRBJ2-7	CASSSRQGAGEQYF	TGTGCCAGCAGCTCCCGACAGGGGGCGGGCGAGCAGTACTTC
TRBD1	TRBV2	NA	TRBJ1-1	CASNDRQGANTEAFF	TGTGCCAGCAACGACCGACAGGGAGCGAACACTGAAGCTTTCTTT
NA	TRBV25-1	many	TRBJ1-2	CASSVSGAQGYTF	TGTGCCAGCAGTGTTTCAGGGGCCCAAGGCTACACCTTC
TRBD1	TRBV24-1	few	TRBJ2-5	CATSDTGTGKGETQYF	TGTGCCACCAGTGATACCGGGACAGGGAAGGGGGAGACCCAGTACTTC